Listed here are 20 T cell receptor beta chains from one sample, sequenced in a study of monozygotic twins with inflammatory bowel disease. From its re-call of the 5' RACE reads, TCRdb lists each CDR3 protein once, without DNA. This table holds some 200,000 distinct CDR3 sequences. Sequencing used blood. The receptors here all came from a human donor with ulcerative colitis or Crohn's disease, or a healthy co-twin of an affected twin (not recorded which).

V and J are TRBV7-8 and TRBJ2-1; absent DNA, TCRdb's TRBD1 call cannot be checked. The CDR3 length is 16 residues. Germline V gene sequence: CDR1 SGHVS, CDR2 FQNEAQ. CDR3 protein: CASSPPVGAVSNEQFF. The full variable domain, its missing parts supplied by reference TRBV7-8 and TRBJ2-1, is GAGVSQSPRYKVAKRGQDVALRCDPISGHVSLFWYQQALGQGPEFLTYFQNEAQLDKSGLPSDRFFAERPEGSVSTLKIQRTQQEDSAVYLCASSPPVGAVSNEQFFGPGTRLTVL.

This chain uses TRBV4-3 with TRBJ2-2; the D call from TCRdb, TRBD2, cannot be confirmed without DNA. Looked up from germline, CDR1 is LGHNA and CDR2 is YSLEER. The CDR3 contains 20 residues. CDR3 region: CASSQDLLLAGGPITGELFF.

This chain uses TRBV7-9 with TRBJ1-6; the D gene TCRdb calls, TRBD1, cannot be checked with no DNA. The length of the CDR3 is 17 residues. CDR1 is SEHNR, CDR2 FQNEAQ, per germline (reference sequence). This CDR3 is CASSFPERQGLNSPLHF.

This rearrangement joins TRBV7-9 to TRBJ2-7; TCRdb lists TRBD1, though no DNA is available to test this call. The CDR3 spans 19 residues. Germline V gene sequence: CDR1 SEHNR, CDR2 FQNEAQ (reference sequence). The chain's CDR3 is CASSLAPFDRVSPSYEQYF.

This chain uses TRBV5-1 with TRBJ2-7; TCRdb's D call of TRBD1 is untestable without DNA. Germline V gene lookup returns CDR1 SGHRS and CDR2 YFSETQ. The CDR3 length is 13 residues. This chain's CDR3 is CASSRGTGDRQYF.

V and J are TRBV18 and TRBJ2-5; TCRdb's assignment of TRBD1 cannot be checked, as there is no DNA. The CDR3 contains 14 residues. The germline gives CDR1 KGHSH, CDR2 LQKENI. The CDR3 sequence: CASSPPAGMETQYF.

This CDR3 reads CASSGLAAYNEQFF. The V call is TRBV6-1, the J call TRBJ2-1; TCRdb indicates TRBD2, and absent DNA this call remains unverified. This CDR3 spans 14 amino acids. CDR1 is MNHNS, CDR2 SASEGT, per germline.

This chain uses TRBV5-1 with TRBJ1-1; TCRdb calls TRBD1, which cannot be checked without DNA. The CDR3 consists of 14 residues. Germline CDR1 SGHRS, CDR2 YFSETQ. The CDR3 loop is CASSADRGGTEAFF.

The chain couples TRBV29-1 to TRBJ2-3; absent DNA, TCRdb's TRBD2 call cannot be checked. Germline V gene data show CDR1 as SQVTM and CDR2 as ANQGSEA. The CDR3 has 15 residues. The CDR3 protein is CSAKREAGGTDTQYF.

The chain has TRBV9 and TRBJ2-7; TCRdb proposes TRBD1, but this gene call is untestable without DNA. The germline CDR1 and CDR2 sequences are SGDLS and YYNGEE. The CDR3 length is 14 residues. The CDR3: CASSPRLYSYEQYF.

The J gene is TRBJ1-6, the V gene TRBV20-1. The CDR3 consists of 16 residues. Germline-derived CDR1 and CDR2 are DFQATT and SNEGSKA (reference sequence). The CDR3 is CSASNARSSYNSPLHF.

The genes are TRBV6-2 or TRBV6-3 and TRBJ2-1. CDR3 length: 14 residues. Germline V gives CDR1 MNHEY, CDR2 SVGEGT. The chain's CDR3 is CASSYPSEYNEQFF.

The chain links TRBV9 to TRBJ2-3; TCRdb calls TRBD2, which cannot be checked without DNA. CDR3 length: 18 residues. Germline assignment: CDR1 SGDLS and CDR2 YYNGEE. The chain's CDR3 is CASSVSGTSGSGTDTQYF.

The chain joins TRBV9 to TRBJ2-7. Germline-derived CDR1 and CDR2 are SGDLS and YYNGEE. There are 17 residues in the CDR3. This chain's CDR3 is CASSVDVSPSGYDEQYF.

The V call is TRBV24-1, the J call TRBJ2-2. CDR1 and CDR2 from the germline V gene are KGHDR and SFDVKD. The CDR3 sequence is 15 residues long. The CDR3 here is CATSDLSGNTGELFF.

This chain joins TRBV7-2 and TRBJ2-1; TCRdb names TRBD2, which stays unverified in the absence of DNA. CDR3 length: 15 residues. Germline V gene lookup returns CDR1 SGHTA and CDR2 FQGNSA. This chain's CDR3 is CASSLMASGSGEQFF.

V gene TRBV5-6 combines with J gene TRBJ2-7. The CDR3 totals 13 residues. Germline assignment: CDR1 SGHDT and CDR2 YYEEEE. CDR3 sequence: CASSLAPAYEQYF.

The V gene is TRBV10-3, the J gene TRBJ2-5; TCRdb names TRBD1, which stays unverified in the absence of DNA. The length of the CDR3 is 15 residues. CDR1 is ENHRY, CDR2 SYGVKD, per germline. Here the CDR3 reads CAISESERQVETQYF.

This rearrangement joins TRBV7-2 to TRBJ2-2; the TCRdb call, TRBD2, lacks DNA for checking. This CDR3 contains 15 residues. CDR1 and CDR2 from the germline V gene are SGHTA and FQGNSA. The CDR3 loop is CASSLGRVGTGELFF.

This chain uses TRBV7-8 with TRBJ2-7. Germline CDR1 SGHVS, CDR2 FQNEAQ. CDR3 length: 16 residues. The CDR3 sequence: CASSPEGAGSSYEQYF.